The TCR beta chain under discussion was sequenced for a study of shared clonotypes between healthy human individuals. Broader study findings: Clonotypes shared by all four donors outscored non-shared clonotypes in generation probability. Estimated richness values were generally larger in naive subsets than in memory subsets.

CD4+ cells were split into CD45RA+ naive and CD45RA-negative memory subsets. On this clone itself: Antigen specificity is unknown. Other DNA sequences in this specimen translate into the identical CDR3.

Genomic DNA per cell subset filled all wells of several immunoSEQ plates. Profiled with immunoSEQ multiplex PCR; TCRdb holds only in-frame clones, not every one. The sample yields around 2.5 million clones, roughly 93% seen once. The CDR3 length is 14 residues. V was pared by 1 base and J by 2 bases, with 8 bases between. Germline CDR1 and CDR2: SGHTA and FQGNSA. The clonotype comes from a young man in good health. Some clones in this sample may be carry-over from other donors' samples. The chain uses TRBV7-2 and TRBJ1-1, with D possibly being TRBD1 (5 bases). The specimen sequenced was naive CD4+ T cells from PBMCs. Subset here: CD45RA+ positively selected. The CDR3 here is CASSLVGLNTEAFF. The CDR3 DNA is TGTGCCAGCAGCTTAGTGGGACTTAACACTGAAGCTTTCTTT.